This T cell receptor (beta chain) derives from a study of T cell responses to AZD1222 COVID-19 vaccine. The study's findings and limits: At study baseline, merely more than 5 AZD1222 recipients were seropositive. Possibly, clonal diversity was underestimated; donors were largely white British and included more females.

CDR3 length: 14 residues. The germline CDR1 and CDR2 sequences are LNHDA and SQIVND (reference sequence). The germline V and J ends were trimmed by 7 bases and 2 bases, with 12 bases remaining between them. Clones were sequenced by immunoSEQ multiplex PCR, and TCRdb holds only the in-frame ones, with some missing. This table holds approximately 180,000 clones, 85% to 90% found once. A note on this clone: Its specificity is unknown.

V is TRBV19 and J is TRBJ1-5; D is undetermined. This receptor was identified in an adult in good health. Sequenced here: peripheral blood, sampled on day 0 of AZD1222 vaccination. The CDR3 protein is CASNRGEGNQPQHF. Written as DNA, the CDR3 is TGTGCCAGTAATCGTGGCGAGGGCAATCAGCCCCAGCATTTT.